The clone carrying this T cell receptor beta chain was observed a single time. Its antigen is still unknown. These data are taken from a study of cytomegalovirus exposure and HLA in healthy donors. Although they were nominally healthy when sampled, donors likely had unrecorded immune exposures. Trimming shortened V by 8 bases and J by 4 bases, and 14 bases separated the two germline ends. This CDR3 is 13 amino acids long. Germline CDR1 and CDR2: MDHEN and SYDVKM. Findings and caveats of the study: In presence/absence analyses, roughly uniform sequencing depth across donors was assumed.

Both 60 Vbeta primers and 13 Jbeta primers went into the PCR. TCRdb keeps only in-frame clones here, not all; method: immunoSEQ multiplex PCR. The top ten clones hold approximately 3.5% of a sample with about 120,000 clones, nearly 80% of them seen once. The receptor was isolated from a woman in her 30s in good health and CMV-seropositive. The genes are TRBV28 and TRBJ1-2; D is uncertain. Sequencing was performed on PBMCs. The CDR3 here is CASRPEAVYGYTF. Here the CDR3 DNA reads TGTGCCAGCCGGCCGGAGGCAGTCTATGGCTACACCTTC.